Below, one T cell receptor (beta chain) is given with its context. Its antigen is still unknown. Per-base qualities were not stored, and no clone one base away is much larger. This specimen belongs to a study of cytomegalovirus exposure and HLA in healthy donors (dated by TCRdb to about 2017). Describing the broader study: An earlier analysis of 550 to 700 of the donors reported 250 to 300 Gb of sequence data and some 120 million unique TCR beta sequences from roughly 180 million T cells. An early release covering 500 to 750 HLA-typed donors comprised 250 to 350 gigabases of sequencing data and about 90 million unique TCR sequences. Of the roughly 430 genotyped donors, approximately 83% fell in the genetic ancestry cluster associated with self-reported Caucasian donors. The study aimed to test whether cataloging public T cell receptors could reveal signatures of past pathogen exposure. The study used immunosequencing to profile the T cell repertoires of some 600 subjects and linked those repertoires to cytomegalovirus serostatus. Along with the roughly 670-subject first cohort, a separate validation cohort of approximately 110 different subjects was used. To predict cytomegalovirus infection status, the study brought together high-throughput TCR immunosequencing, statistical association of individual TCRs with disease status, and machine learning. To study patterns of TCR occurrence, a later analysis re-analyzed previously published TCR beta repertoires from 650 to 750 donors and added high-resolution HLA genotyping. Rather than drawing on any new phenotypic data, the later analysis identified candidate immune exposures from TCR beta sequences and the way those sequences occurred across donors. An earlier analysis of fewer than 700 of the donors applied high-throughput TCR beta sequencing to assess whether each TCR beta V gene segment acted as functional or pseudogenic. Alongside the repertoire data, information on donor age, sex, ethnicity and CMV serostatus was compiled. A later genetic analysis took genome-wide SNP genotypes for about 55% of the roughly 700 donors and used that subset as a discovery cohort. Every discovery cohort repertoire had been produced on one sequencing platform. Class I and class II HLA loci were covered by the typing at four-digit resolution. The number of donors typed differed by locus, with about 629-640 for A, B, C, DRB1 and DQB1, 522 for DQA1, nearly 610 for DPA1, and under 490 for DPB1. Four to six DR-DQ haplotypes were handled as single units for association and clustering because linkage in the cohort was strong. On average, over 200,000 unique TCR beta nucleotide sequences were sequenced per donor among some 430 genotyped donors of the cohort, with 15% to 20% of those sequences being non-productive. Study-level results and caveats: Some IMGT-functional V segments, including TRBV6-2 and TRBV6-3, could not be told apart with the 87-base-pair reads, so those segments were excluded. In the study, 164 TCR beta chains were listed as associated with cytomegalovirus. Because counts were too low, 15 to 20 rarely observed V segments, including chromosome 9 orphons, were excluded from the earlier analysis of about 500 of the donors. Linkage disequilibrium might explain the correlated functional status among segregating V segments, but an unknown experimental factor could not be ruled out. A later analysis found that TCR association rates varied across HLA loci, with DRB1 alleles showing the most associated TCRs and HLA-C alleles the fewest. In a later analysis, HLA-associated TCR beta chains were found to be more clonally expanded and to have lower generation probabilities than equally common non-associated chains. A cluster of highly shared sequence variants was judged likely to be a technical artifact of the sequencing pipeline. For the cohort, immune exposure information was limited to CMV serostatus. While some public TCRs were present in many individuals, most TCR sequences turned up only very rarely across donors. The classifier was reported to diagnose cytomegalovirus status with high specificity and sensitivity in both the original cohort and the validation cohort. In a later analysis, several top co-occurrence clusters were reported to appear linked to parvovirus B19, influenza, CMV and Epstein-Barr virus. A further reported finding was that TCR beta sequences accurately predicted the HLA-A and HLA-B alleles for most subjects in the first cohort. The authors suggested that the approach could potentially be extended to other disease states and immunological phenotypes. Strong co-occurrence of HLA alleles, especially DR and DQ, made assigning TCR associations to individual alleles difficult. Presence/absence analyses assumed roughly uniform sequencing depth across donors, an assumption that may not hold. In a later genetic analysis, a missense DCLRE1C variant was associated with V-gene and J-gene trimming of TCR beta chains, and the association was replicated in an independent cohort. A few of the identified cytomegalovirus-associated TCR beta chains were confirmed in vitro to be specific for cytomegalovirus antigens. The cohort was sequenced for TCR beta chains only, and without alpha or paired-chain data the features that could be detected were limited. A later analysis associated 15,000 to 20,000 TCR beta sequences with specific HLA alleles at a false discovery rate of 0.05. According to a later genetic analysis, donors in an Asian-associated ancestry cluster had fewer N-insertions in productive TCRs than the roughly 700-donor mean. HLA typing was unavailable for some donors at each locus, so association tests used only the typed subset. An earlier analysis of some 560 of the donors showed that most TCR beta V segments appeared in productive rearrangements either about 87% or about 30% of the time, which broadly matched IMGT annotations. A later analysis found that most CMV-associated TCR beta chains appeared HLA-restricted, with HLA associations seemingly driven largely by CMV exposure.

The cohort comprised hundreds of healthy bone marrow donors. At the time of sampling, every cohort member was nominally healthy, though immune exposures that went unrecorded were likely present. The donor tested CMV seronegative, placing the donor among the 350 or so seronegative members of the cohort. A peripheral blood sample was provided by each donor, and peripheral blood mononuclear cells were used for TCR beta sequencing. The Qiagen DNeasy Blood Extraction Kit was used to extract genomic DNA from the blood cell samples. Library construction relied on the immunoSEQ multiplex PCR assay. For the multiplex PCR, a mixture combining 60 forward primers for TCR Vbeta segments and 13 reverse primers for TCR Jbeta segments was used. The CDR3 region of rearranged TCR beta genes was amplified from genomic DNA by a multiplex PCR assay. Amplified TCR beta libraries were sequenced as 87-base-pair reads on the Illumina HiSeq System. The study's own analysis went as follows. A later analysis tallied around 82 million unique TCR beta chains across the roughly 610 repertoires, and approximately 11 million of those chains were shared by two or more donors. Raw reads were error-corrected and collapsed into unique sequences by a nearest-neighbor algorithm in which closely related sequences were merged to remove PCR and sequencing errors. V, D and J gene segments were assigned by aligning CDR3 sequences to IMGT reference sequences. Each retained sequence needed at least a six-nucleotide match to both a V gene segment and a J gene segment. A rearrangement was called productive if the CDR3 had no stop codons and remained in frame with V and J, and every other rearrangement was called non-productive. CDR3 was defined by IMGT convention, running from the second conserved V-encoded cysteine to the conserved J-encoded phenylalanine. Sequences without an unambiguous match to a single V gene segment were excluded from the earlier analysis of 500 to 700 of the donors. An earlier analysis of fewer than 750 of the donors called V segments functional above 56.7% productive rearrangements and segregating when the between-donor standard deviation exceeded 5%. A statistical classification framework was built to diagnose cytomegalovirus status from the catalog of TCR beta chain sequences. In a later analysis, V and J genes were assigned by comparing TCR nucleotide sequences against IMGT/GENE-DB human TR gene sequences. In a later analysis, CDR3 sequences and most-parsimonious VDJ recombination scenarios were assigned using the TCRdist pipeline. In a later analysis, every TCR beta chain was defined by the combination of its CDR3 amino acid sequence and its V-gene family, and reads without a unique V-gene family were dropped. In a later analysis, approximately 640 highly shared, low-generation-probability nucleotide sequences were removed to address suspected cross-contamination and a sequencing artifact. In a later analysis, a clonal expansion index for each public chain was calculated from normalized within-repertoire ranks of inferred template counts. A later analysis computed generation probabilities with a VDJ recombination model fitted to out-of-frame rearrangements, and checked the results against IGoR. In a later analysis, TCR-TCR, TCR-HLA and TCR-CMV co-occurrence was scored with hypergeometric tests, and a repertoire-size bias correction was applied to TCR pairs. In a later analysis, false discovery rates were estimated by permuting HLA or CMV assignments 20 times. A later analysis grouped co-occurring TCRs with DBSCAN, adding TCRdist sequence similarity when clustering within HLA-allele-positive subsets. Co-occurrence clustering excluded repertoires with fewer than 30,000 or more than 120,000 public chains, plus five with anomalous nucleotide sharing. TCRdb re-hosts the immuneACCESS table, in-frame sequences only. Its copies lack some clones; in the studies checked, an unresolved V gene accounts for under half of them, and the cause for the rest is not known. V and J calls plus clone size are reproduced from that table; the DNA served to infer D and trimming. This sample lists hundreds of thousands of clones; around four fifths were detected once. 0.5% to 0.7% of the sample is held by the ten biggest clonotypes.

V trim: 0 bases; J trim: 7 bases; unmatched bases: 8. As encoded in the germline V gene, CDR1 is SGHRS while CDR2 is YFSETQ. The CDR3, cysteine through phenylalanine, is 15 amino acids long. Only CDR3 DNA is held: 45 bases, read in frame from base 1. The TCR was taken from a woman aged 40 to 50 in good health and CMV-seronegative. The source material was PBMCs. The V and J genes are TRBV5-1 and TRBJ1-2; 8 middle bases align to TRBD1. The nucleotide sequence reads TGCGCCAGCAGCTTGGTAGCGGACAGGGAGTCTGGCTACACCTTC. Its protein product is CASSLVADRESGYTF. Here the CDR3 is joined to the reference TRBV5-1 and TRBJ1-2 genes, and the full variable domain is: KAGVTQTPRYLIKTRGQQVTLSCSPISGHRSVSWYQQTPGQGLQFLFEYFSETQRNKGNFPGRFSGRQFSNSRSEMNVSTLELGDSALYLCASSLVADRESGYTFGSGTRLTVV.